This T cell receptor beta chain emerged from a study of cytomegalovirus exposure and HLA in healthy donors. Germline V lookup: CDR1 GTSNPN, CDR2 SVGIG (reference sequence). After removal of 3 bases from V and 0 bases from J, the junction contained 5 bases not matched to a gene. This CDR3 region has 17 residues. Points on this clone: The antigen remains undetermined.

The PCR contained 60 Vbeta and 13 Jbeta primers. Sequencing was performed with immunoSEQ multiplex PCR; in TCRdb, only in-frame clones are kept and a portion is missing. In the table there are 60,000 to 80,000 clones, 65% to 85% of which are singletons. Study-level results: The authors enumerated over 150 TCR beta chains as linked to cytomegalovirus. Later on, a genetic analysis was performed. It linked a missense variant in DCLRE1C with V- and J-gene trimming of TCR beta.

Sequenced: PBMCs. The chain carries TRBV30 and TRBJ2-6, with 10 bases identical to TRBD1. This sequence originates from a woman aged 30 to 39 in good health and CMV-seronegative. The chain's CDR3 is CAWSRDRGPSGANVLTF. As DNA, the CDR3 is TGTGCCTGGAGCCGGGACAGGGGTCCCTCTGGGGCCAACGTCCTGACTTTC.